The rows below give T cell receptor beta chains drawn from one sample of a study of tumor-infiltrating lymphocytes in primary liver carcinoma. TCRdb processed the multiplex PCR reads anew with MiXCR; each CDR3 protein has one entry. This sample has over 250,000 distinct CDR3 sequences, with about 50% found just once. The source material was peripheral blood. Receptors originate from a woman aged 25 to 39 with primary liver carcinoma and hepatitis B virus infection. The CDR3 runs from the conserved cysteine through the conserved F or W. The listing skips clone size in some rows; elsewhere it reads once, few, many or a size class.

>-|TRBV12-3/TRBV12-4
CASNPSGLSNQPQHF
>-|TRBV28
CASSLGGLAGELDTQYF
>-|TRBV4-3
CASSRDPGQKNTEAFF
>many|TRBV12-3/TRBV12-4
CASSSGGGDTQYF
>-|TRBV6-5
CAGSYSQSGADTQYF
>-|TRBV19
CASSIGRSANQPQHF
>many|TRBV11-2
CASSLGRGSYNSPLHF
>-|TRBV12-3/TRBV12-4
CASSFFGGIGNGQFF
>-|TRBV6-1
CAGSGTFLAGVREQYF
>-|TRBV6-5
CASRGSGTRGTGELFF
>-|TRBV7-2
CASKSYLGEKLFF
>many|TRBV13
CASSTGRGSSYEQYF
>few|TRBV12-3/TRBV12-4
CASSFSGVGEKLFF
>-|TRBV29-1
CSVGASPPPEAFF
>-|TRBV6-1
CANSPKLGEKLFF
>-|TRBV9
CASSVDFYNEQFF
>-|TRBV5-4
CASSLGQQFEDLF
>-|TRBV10-3
CAISKQGVPTDTQYF
>many|TRBV14
CASSQVRVSEQYF
>-|TRBV6-5
CASSYSLGGGQPQHF
>-|TRBV4-3
CASSQEGQGGSPLHF
>many|TRBV4-1
CASSQDFRNIQYF
>-|TRBV4-1
CASSQAGGGPNYGYTF